One TCR beta chain is described in this entry. What it recognizes is unknown. Roughly 10^5 TCR templates were assayed per sample. The assay was immunoSEQ multiplex PCR, and TCRdb's table has in-frame clones only and misses some. The sample gives more than 85,000 clones, around 92% of which show up once; roughly 2.8% is in the top ten. The data belong to a study of siplizumab effects on memory and regulatory T cells. Study conclusions and caveats: In siplizumab conditions, mappable alloreactive CD4+ clones averaged about 63% Treg-derived, against 26.9% in controls. Significant reduction of alloreactive sequences traceable to unstimulated CD4+ memory cells was observed with siplizumab.

This TCR derives from a human donor in good health. Some clones in this sample may be carry-over from other donors' samples. What was sequenced was CD4+ T cells sorted from blood.

In DNA, the CDR3 is TGTGCCAGCAGTTTATGGACTAGCGGGAGTCATGAGCAGTTCTTC. Translating gives CASSLWTSGSHEQFF. The V gene is TRBV27, the J gene TRBJ2-1; 13 bases agree with TRBD2. CDR3 length equals 15 residues. J lost 8 bases, V lost 1 base, and 2 bases had no gene match. In germline, CDR1 is MNHEY, CDR2 SMNVEV (reference sequence).